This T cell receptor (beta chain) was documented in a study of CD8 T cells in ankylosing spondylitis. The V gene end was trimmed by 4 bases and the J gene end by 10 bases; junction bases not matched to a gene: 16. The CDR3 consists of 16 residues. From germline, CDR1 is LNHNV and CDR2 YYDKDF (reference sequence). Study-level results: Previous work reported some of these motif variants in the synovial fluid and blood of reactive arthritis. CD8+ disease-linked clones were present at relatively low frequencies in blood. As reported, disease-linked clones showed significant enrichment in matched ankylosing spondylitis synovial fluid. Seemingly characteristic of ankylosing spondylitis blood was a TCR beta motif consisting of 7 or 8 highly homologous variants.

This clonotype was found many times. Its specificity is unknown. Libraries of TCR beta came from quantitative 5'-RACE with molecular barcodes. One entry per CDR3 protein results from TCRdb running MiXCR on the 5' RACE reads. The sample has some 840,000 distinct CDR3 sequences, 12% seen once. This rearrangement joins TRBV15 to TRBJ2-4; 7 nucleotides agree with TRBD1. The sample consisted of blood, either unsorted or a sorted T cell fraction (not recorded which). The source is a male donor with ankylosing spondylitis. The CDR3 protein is CATSIDVRQGRWIQYF. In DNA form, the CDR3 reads TGTGCCACCAGCATTGACGTGCGACAGGGCCGATGGATTCAGTACTTC. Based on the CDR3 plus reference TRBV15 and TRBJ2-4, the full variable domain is DAMVIQNPRYQVTQFGKPVTLSCSQTLNHNVMYWYQQKSSQAPKLLFHYYDKDFNNEADTPDNFQSRRPNTSFCFLDIRSPGLGDTAMYLCATSIDVRQGRWIQYFGAGTRLSVL.